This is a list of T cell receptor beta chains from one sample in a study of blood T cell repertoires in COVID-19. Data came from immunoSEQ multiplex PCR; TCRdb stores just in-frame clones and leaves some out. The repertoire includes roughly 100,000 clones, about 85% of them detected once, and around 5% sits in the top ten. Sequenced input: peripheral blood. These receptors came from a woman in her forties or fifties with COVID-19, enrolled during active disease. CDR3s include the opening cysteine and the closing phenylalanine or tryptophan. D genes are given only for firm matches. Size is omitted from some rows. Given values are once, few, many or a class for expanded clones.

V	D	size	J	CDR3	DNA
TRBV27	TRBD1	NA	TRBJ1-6	CASSYGTASPNSPLHF	TGTGCCAGCAGTTATGGGACAGCATCGCCTAATTCACCCCTCCACTTT
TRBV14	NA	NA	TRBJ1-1	CASSLGQGYTEAFF	TGTGCCAGCAGCCTCGGTCAGGGCTACACTGAAGCTTTCTTT
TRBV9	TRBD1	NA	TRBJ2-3	CASSQGDVTSTDTQYF	TGTGCCAGCAGTCAGGGGGACGTTACTAGCACAGATACGCAGTATTTT
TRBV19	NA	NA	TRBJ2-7	CASSVSGTYEQYF	TGTGCCAGTAGTGTTTCCGGGACCTACGAGCAGTACTTC
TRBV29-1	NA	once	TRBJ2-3	CSVGRGPTTDTQYF	TGCAGCGTTGGGCGGGGGCCTACCACAGATACGCAGTATTTT
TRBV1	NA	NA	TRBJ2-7	CTSSQSSSGTNSYEQYF	TGCACCAGCAGCCAGTCTTCTAGCGGGACCAACTCCTACGAGCAGTACTTC
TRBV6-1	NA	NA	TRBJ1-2	CASSETGGHGYTF	TGTGCCAGCAGTGAAACCGGTGGGCATGGCTACACCTTC
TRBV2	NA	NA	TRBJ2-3	CASSPGQVGDTQYF	TGTGCCAGCAGCCCGGGACAAGTAGGTGATACGCAGTATTTT
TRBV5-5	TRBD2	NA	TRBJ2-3	CASSPGISGGTDTQYF	TGTGCCAGCAGCCCCGGGATTAGCGGGGGCACAGATACGCAGTATTTT
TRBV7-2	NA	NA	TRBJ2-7	CASSLTGSSYEQYF	TGTGCCAGCAGCTTAACGGGGAGCTCCTACGAGCAGTACTTC
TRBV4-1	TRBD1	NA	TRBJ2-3	CASSAPGQGLDTQYF	TGCGCCAGCAGCGCCCCGGGACAGGGGCTAGATACGCAGTATTTT
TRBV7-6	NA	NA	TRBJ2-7	CASSPTLSPVSSYEQYF	TGTGCCAGCAGCCCCACCCTCTCACCCGTGAGCTCCTACGAGCAGTACTTC
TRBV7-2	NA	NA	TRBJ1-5	CASSLTASNQPQHF	TGTGCCAGCAGTCTGACAGCTTCGAATCAGCCCCAGCATTTT
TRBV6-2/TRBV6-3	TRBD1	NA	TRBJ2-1	CASSSSLDRVSYNEQFF	TGTGCCAGCAGTTCCTCACTGGACAGGGTCAGCTACAATGAGCAGTTCTTC
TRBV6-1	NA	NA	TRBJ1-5	CASSEVSQNQPQHF	TGTGCCAGCAGTGAAGTATCTCAGAATCAGCCCCAGCATTTT
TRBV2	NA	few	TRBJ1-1	CASTKGRRVEAFF	TGTGCCAGCACCAAGGGGCGTCGGGTTGAAGCTTTCTTT
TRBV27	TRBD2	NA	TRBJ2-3	CASSLRLAGGSDTQYF	TGTGCCAGCAGTTTAAGGCTAGCGGGGGGTTCAGATACGCAGTATTTT
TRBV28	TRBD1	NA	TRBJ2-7	CASSPVTGNYEQYF	TGTGCCAGCAGTCCCGTGACAGGGAACTACGAGCAGTACTTC
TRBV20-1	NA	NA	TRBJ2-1	CSAPRGDEQFF	TGCAGTGCCCCTAGGGGTGATGAGCAGTTCTTC
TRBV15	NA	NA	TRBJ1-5	CATSLSSGGLGNQPQHF	TGTGCCACCAGCCTGTCGAGCGGGGGCTTAGGCAATCAGCCCCAGCATTTT
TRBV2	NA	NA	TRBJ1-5	CATTRTVYSNQPQHF	TGTGCCACCACAAGGACAGTTTATAGCAATCAGCCCCAGCATTTT
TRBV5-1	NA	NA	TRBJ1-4	CASSVGGAENEKLFF	TGCGCCAGCAGCGTAGGGGGAGCAGAGAATGAAAAACTGTTTTTT
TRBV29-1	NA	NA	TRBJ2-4	CSVEGLTKNIQYF	TGCAGCGTTGAGGGCCTGACCAAAAACATTCAGTACTTC
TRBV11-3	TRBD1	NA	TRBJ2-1	CASSLTTWDSEQFF	TGTGCCAGCAGCCTCACCACTTGGGACAGCGAGCAGTTCTTC
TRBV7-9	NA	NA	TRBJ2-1	CASSLTSSYNEQFF	TGTGCCAGCAGCTTAACTAGCTCCTACAATGAGCAGTTCTTC
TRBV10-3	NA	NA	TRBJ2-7	CAISSGGMWEQYF	TGTGCCATCTCCTCAGGGGGGATGTGGGAGCAGTACTTC
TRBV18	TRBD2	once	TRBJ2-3	CASSPRGGLHFGTDTQYF	TGTGCCAGCTCACCACGCGGGGGGTTACATTTCGGGACAGATACGCAGTATTTT
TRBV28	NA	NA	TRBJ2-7	CASSVTGLGDEQYF	TGTGCCAGCAGTGTAACAGGGCTAGGCGACGAGCAGTACTTC
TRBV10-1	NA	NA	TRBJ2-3	CASSESMTDTQYF	TGCGCCAGCAGTGAGTCCATGACAGATACGCAGTATTTT
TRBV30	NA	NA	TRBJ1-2	CAWSGKYYRAGYTF	TGTGCCTGGAGCGGAAAATATTACAGGGCTGGCTACACCTTC
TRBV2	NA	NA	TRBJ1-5	CASSAMGHYSNQPQHF	TGTGCCAGCAGTGCTATGGGACACTATAGCAATCAGCCCCAGCATTTT
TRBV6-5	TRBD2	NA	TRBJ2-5	CASSYSGGAFETQYF	TGTGCCAGCAGTTATAGCGGGGGGGCCTTTGAGACCCAGTACTTC
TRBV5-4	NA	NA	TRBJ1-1	CASSFDRLTEAFF	TGTGCCAGCAGCTTTGACAGGTTGACTGAAGCTTTCTTT
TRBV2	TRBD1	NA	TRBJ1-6	CASRERQGTYNSPLHF	TGTGCCAGCAGAGAAAGACAGGGGACCTATAATTCACCCCTCCACTTT
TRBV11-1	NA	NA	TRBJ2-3	CASSPGQSTDTQYF	TGTGCCAGCAGCCCTGGACAGAGCACAGATACGCAGTATTTT
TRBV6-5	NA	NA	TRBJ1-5	CASRDNYSNQPQHF	TGTGCCAGTCGAGACAATTATAGCAATCAGCCCCAGCATTTT
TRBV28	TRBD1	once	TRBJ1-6	CASSLNTGAFYNSPLHF	TGTGCCAGCAGTTTAAATACAGGGGCTTTCTATAATTCACCCCTCCACTTT
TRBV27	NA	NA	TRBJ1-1	CASSLMRGGGTEAFF	TGTGCCAGCAGTTTGATGCGGGGCGGCGGCACTGAAGCTTTCTTT
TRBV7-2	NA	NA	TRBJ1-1	CASSPGGANTEAFF	TGTGCCAGCAGCCCCGGGGGGGCCAACACTGAAGCTTTCTTT
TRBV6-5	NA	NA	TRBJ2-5	CASSTGYETQYF	TGTGCCAGCAGTACAGGGTATGAGACCCAGTACTTC
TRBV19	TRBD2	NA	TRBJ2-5	CASNKPGLAGFNGETQYF	TGTGCCAGTAACAAGCCGGGACTAGCGGGCTTTAACGGGGAGACCCAGTACTTC